The present T cell receptor (beta chain) was sequenced within a study of identical twins. Study-wide results and caveats: Twins showed weaker excess sharing in their beta out-of-frame sequences.

Germline V gives CDR1 LNHNV, CDR2 YYDKDF (reference sequence). The V and J ends lost 1 base and 4 bases respectively, with 12 bases between them. The CDR3 is made up of 15 amino acids. TCRdb passed the 5' RACE reads through MiXCR, listing each CDR3 protein once. The sample has some 690,000 distinct CDR3 sequences, over 20% seen once. This clonotype was recorded a few times. Its specificity is unknown. The sample was also reused in another study, on T cells expressing NK-cell markers. That work contributes: Over 5 donors had dominant NKG2C+ clonotypes that comprised about 1.0-8% of their CD8+ T cells. The CD3+CD56-NKG2C+ fraction of several donors was likewise dominated by these clonotypes. Expanded clones of NKG2C+ T cells had an unclear HCMV specificity.

The specimen was PBMCs. V gene TRBV15 combines with J gene TRBJ2-3; D unresolved. The receptor was isolated from a woman in her late teens or twenties in good health. This CDR3 reads CATSRARMSSDTQYF. CDR3 in DNA: TGTGCCACCAGCAGAGCTCGTATGAGTTCAGATACGCAGTATTTT.